This T cell receptor (beta chain) was captured in a study of T cell responses to AZD1222 COVID-19 vaccine. Study-wide context: Some second doses came at about 4 weeks and others at about 12 weeks; these were pooled.

The table lists this clone with a few counts. Antigen unknown. The V gene lost 4 bases and the J gene lost 7 bases, with 7 bases spanning the gap. There are 11 residues in the CDR3. Germline CDR1 and CDR2: MNHEY and SVGEGT. Produced via immunoSEQ multiplex PCR; TCRdb's table is partial and in-frame only. The sample records 98,000 or so clones, approximately 88% being singletons. Study-level points and caveats: Increases in Spike-specific TCR breadth and depth were seen after two AZD1222 doses.

The clonotype originates from an adult in good health. Sequences were derived from peripheral blood, sampled on day 0 of AZD1222 vaccination. The V and J genes are TRBV6-2 or TRBV6-3 and TRBJ1-1; weak D call: TRBD1 (5 bases). The CDR3 DNA follows: TGTGCCAGCAGTTTTGGGGGTGAAGCTTTCTTT. Translation gives CASSFGGEAFF.